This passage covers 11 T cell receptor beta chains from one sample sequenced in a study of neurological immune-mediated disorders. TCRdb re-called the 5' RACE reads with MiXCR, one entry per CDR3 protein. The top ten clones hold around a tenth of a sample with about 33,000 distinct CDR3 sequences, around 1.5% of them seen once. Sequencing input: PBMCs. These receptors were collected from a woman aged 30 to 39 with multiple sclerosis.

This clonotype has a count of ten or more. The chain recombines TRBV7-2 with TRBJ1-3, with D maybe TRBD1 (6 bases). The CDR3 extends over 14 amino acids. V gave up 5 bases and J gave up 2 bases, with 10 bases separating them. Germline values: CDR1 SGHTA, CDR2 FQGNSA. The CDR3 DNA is TGTGCCAGCAGCCTCGGGGACACTGGAAACACCATATATTTT. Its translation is CASSLGDTGNTIYF.

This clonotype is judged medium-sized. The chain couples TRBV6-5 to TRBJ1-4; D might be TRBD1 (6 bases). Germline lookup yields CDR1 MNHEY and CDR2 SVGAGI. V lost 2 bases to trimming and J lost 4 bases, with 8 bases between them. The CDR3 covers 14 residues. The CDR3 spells CASSYDRRNEKLFF. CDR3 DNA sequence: TGTGCCAGCAGTTACGACAGGCGTAATGAAAAACTGTTTTTT.

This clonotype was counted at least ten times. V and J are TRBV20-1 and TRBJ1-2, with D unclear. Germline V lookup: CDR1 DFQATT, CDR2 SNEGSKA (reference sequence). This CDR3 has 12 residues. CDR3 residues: CTGRVAGYGYTF. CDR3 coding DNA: TGCACCGGGAGAGTGGCCGGCTATGGCTACACCTTC.

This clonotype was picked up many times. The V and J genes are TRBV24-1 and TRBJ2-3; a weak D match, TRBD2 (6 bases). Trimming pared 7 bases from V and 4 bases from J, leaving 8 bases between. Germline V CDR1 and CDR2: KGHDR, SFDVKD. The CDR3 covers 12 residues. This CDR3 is CATSSGADTQYF. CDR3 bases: TGTGCCACCAGCTCGGGGGCAGATACGCAGTATTTT.

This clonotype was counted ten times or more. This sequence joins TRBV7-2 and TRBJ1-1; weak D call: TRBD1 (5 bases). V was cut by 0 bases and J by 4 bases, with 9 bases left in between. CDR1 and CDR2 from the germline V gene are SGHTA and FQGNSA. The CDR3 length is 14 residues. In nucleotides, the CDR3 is TGTGCCAGCAGCTTAGCGCTCAGGGCCACTGAAGCTTTCTTT. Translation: CASSLALRATEAFF. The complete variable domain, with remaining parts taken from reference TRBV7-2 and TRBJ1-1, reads GAGVSQSPSNKVTEKGKDVELRCDPISGHTALYWYRQSLGQGLEFLIYFQGNSAPDKSGLPSDRFSAERTGGSVSTLTIQRTQQEDSAVYLCASSLALRATEAFFGQGTRLTVV.

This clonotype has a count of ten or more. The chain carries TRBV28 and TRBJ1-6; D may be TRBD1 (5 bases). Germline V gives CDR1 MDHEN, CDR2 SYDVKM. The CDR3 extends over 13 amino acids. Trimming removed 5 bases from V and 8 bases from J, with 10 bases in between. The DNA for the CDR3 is TGTGCCAGCAGTAGTGCGGGGGATTCACCCCTCCACTTT. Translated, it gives CASSSAGDSPLHF. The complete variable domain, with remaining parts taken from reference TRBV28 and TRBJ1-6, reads DVKVTQSSRYLVKRTGEKVFLECVQDMDHENMFWYRQDPGLGLRLIYFSYDVKMKEKGDIPEGYSVSREKKERFSLILESASTNQTSMYLCASSSAGDSPLHFGNGTRLTVT.

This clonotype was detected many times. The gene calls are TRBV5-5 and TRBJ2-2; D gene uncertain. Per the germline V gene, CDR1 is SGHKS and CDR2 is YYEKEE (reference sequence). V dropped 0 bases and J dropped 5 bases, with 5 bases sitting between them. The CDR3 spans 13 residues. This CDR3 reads CASSLDGTGELFF. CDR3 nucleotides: TGTGCCAGCAGCTTGGATGGGACCGGGGAGCTGTTTTTT. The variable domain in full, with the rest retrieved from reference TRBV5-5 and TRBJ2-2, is DAGVTQSPTHLIKTRGQQVTLRCSPISGHKSVSWYQQVLGQGPQFIFQYYEKEERGRGNFPDRFSARQFPNYSSELNVNALLLGDSALYLCASSLDGTGELFFGEGSRLTVL.

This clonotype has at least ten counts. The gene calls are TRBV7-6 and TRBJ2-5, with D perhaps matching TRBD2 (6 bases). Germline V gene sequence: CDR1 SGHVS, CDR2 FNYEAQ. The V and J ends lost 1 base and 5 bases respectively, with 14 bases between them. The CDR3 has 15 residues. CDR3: CASSLDDPGRETQYF. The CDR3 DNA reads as TGTGCCAGCAGCTTAGATGATCCAGGGAGGGAGACCCAGTACTTC.

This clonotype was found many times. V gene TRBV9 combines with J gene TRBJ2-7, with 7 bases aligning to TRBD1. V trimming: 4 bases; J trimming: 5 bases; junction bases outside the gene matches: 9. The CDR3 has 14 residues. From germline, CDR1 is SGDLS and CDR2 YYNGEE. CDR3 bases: TGTGCCAGCAGCCGCCGGGACAGACCAAACGAGCAGTACTTC. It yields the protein CASSRRDRPNEQYF.

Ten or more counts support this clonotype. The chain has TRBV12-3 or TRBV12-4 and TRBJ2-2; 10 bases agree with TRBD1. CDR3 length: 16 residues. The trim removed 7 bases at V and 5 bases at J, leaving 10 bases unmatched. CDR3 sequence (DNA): TGTGCCAGCATTCTCGGACAGGGGGTTCGGACCGGGGAGCTGTTTTTT. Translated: CASILGQGVRTGELFF.

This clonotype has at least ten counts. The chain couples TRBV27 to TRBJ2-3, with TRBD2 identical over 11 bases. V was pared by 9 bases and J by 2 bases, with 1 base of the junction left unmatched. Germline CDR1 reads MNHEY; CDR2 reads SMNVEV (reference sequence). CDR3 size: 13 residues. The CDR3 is CASSGGDTDTQYF. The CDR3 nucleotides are TGTGCCAGTAGCGGGGGGGACACAGATACGCAGTATTTT.